This is a list of T cell receptor beta chains from one sample in a study of blood T cell repertoires in COVID-19. Profiled with immunoSEQ multiplex PCR; TCRdb holds only in-frame clones, not every one. The sample carries approximately 380,000 clones, approximately 89% recorded once. The sequenced sample was PBMCs or T cells enriched from blood (not recorded which). These TCRs come from a woman in her thirties or forties who had been exposed to COVID-19. CDR3s include the opening cysteine and the closing phenylalanine or tryptophan. D genes are given only for firm matches. Some rows mark clone size as missing; the rest say once, few, many or name a class of expanded clone.

cdr3_nt: TGTGCCAGTACTAGCGGGACTAGCACAGATACGCAGTATTTT; cdr3_aa: CASTSGTSTDTQYF; d_call: TRBD2; v_call: TRBV19; j_call: TRBJ2-3; clone_size: -
cdr3_nt: -; cdr3_aa: CASILGGGAYGYTF; d_call: -; v_call: TRBV2; j_call: TRBJ1-2; clone_size: -
cdr3_nt: TGTGCCAGCAGTTACGGGGGACAGGGTTATTCAAATAGCAATCAGCCCCAGCATTTT; cdr3_aa: CASSYGGQGYSNSNQPQHF; d_call: TRBD1; v_call: TRBV6-2/TRBV6-3; j_call: TRBJ1-5; clone_size: -
cdr3_nt: TGTGCCAGCAGCTTAGCTGGACAGGGGAATTCACCCCTCCACTTT; cdr3_aa: CASSLAGQGNSPLHF; d_call: TRBD1; v_call: TRBV7-9; j_call: TRBJ1-6; clone_size: few
cdr3_nt: TGTGCCAGCAGCATTGGGCCCTCTGGAAACACCATATATTTT; cdr3_aa: CASSIGPSGNTIYF; d_call: -; v_call: TRBV7-3; j_call: TRBJ1-3; clone_size: -
cdr3_nt: TGTGCCTGGAGTCCCGTTCTCACTGAAGCTTTCTTT; cdr3_aa: CAWSPVLTEAFF; d_call: -; v_call: TRBV30; j_call: TRBJ1-1; clone_size: -
cdr3_nt: TGTGCCAGCAGTCGTGCCCGAGCCGGGGAGCTGTTTTTT; cdr3_aa: CASSRARAGELFF; d_call: -; v_call: TRBV25-1; j_call: TRBJ2-2; clone_size: -
cdr3_nt: TGTGCCAGCAGCCTAGCAGGGGGACAGATGAAGGCTTTCTTT; cdr3_aa: CASSLAGGQMKAFF; d_call: TRBD1; v_call: TRBV7-8; j_call: TRBJ1-1; clone_size: -
cdr3_nt: TGTGCCAGCAAGGACAGAACACATAGCAATCAGCCCCAGCATTTT; cdr3_aa: CASKDRTHSNQPQHF; d_call: -; v_call: TRBV6-5; j_call: TRBJ1-5; clone_size: -
cdr3_nt: TGTGCCAGCAGCGAAGGCCCAGGGGTAGATCAGCCCCAGCATTTT; cdr3_aa: CASSEGPGVDQPQHF; d_call: -; v_call: TRBV9; j_call: TRBJ1-5; clone_size: -
cdr3_nt: TGTGCCAGCAGTGGAAGGACAGGAGGCGAGCAGTACTTC; cdr3_aa: CASSGRTGGEQYF; d_call: TRBD1; v_call: TRBV6-2/TRBV6-3; j_call: TRBJ2-7; clone_size: few
cdr3_nt: TGTGCCAGTACCCTCCAGGGCAGGAACACTGAAGCTTTCTTT; cdr3_aa: CASTLQGRNTEAFF; d_call: -; v_call: TRBV19; j_call: TRBJ1-1; clone_size: -
cdr3_nt: TGTGCCAGCAGCCCCCGGTCTCCCGGGACTAGCGGAAACAATGAGCAGTTCTTC; cdr3_aa: CASSPRSPGTSGNNEQFF; d_call: TRBD2; v_call: TRBV7-3; j_call: TRBJ2-1; clone_size: -
cdr3_nt: TGTGCCAGCTGCGTCGGAGGGCCAGTTCCCTACGAGCAGTACTTC; cdr3_aa: CASCVGGPVPYEQYF; d_call: -; v_call: TRBV9; j_call: TRBJ2-7; clone_size: -
cdr3_nt: TGTGCCAGTACCTCTAGCGGGAGTAGGTACAATGAGCAGTTCTTC; cdr3_aa: CASTSSGSRYNEQFF; d_call: TRBD2; v_call: TRBV19; j_call: TRBJ2-1; clone_size: -
cdr3_nt: TGTGCCAGCAGCTTAAGTGCGGGGGAAAGAAGTGCCGGGGAGCTGTTTTTT; cdr3_aa: CASSLSAGERSAGELFF; d_call: TRBD2; v_call: TRBV7-8; j_call: TRBJ2-2; clone_size: -
cdr3_nt: TGTGCCAGCAGTTCCCTTTCCAAGAGTTACGAGCAGTACTTC; cdr3_aa: CASSSLSKSYEQYF; d_call: -; v_call: TRBV27; j_call: TRBJ2-7; clone_size: -
cdr3_nt: TGTGCCAGCAGCTTGATGGGACAGGGGGCGCGTGAAGCTTTCTTT; cdr3_aa: CASSLMGQGAREAFF; d_call: TRBD1; v_call: TRBV5-4; j_call: TRBJ1-1; clone_size: -
cdr3_nt: TGTGCCAGCAGCTTAGCGCCGGGGTTTTCTCGGGGCTACACCTTC; cdr3_aa: CASSLAPGFSRGYTF; d_call: -; v_call: TRBV7-9; j_call: TRBJ1-2; clone_size: -
cdr3_nt: TGTGCCAGCAGCTCGGGGACTAGCGGGGACACCTACGAGCAGTACTTC; cdr3_aa: CASSSGTSGDTYEQYF; d_call: TRBD2; v_call: TRBV7-6; j_call: TRBJ2-7; clone_size: once
cdr3_nt: TGTGCCAGCAGCTCAGGGGGGGGAAACACCATATATTTT; cdr3_aa: CASSSGGGNTIYF; d_call: TRBD1; v_call: TRBV7-2; j_call: TRBJ1-3; clone_size: -
cdr3_nt: TGTGCCATCAGTAACAGGGACGGCAATCAGCCCCAGCATTTT; cdr3_aa: CAISNRDGNQPQHF; d_call: -; v_call: TRBV10-3; j_call: TRBJ1-5; clone_size: -
cdr3_nt: TGTGCCAGCAGCGGAACAGAGAACACTGAAGCTTTCTTT; cdr3_aa: CASSGTENTEAFF; d_call: -; v_call: TRBV12-3/TRBV12-4; j_call: TRBJ1-1; clone_size: many
cdr3_nt: TGCGCCAGCAGCTTCGTCTCGGGGAACCCTGAAGCTTTCTTT; cdr3_aa: CASSFVSGNPEAFF; d_call: -; v_call: TRBV5-1; j_call: TRBJ1-1; clone_size: -
cdr3_nt: TGTGCCAGTAGTATATCGACAGGAGCTAACTATGGCTACACCTTC; cdr3_aa: CASSISTGANYGYTF; d_call: -; v_call: TRBV19; j_call: TRBJ1-2; clone_size: -